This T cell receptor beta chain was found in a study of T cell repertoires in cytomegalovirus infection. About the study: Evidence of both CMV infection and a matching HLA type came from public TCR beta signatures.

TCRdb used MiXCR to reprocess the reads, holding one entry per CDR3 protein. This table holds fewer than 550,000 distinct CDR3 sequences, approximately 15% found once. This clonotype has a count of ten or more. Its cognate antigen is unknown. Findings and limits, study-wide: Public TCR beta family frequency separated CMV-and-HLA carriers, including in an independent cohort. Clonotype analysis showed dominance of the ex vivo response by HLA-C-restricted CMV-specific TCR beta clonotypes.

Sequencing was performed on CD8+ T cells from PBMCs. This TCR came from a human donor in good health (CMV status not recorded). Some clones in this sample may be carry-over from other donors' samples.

The CDR3 nucleotides are TGTGCCACCAGCAGAGATCCAACAGGTGAAGAGACCCAGTACTTC. Translation: CATSRDPTGEETQYF. J is TRBJ2-5 and V is TRBV15; possibly TRBD1 for D (5 bases). The CDR3 is 15 residues long. The V end was cut by 0 bases, the J end by 3 bases, with 11 bases between. From germline, CDR1 is LNHNV and CDR2 YYDKDF (reference sequence).